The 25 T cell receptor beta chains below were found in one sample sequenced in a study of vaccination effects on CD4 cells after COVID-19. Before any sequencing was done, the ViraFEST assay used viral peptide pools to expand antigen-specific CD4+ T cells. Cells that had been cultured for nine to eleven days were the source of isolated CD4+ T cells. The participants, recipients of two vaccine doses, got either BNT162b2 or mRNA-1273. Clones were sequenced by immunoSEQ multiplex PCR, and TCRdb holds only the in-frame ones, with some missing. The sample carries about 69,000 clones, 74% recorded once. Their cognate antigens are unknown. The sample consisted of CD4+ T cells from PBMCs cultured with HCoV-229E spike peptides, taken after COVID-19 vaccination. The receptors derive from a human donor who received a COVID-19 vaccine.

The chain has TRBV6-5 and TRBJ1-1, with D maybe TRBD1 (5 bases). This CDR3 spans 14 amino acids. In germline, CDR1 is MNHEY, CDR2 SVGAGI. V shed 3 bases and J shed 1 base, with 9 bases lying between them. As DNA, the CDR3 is TGTGCCAGCAGTTATGGGACGGGGAACACTGAAGCTTTCTTT. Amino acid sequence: CASSYGTGNTEAFF.

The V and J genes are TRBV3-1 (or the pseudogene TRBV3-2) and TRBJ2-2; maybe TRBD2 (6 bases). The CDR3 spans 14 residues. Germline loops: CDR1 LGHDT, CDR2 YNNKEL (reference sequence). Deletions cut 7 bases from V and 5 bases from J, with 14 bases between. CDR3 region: CASNPGRGTGELFF. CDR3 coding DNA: TGTGCCAGCAACCCAGGGCGGGGAACCGGGGAGCTGTTTTTT.

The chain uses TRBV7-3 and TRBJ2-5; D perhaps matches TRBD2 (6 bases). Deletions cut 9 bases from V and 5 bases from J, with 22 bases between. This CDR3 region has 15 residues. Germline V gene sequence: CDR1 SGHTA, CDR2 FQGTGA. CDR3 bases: TGTGCCAGTTCGCCCGGCTCGGGGGTCTGGGAGACCCAGTACTTC. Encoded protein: CASSPGSGVWETQYF.

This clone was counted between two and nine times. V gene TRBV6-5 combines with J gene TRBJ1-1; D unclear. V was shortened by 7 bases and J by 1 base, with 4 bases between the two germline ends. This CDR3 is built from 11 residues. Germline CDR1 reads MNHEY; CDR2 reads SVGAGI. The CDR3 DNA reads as TGTGCCAGCACGGGGAACACTGAAGCTTTCTTT. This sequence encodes CASTGNTEAFF.

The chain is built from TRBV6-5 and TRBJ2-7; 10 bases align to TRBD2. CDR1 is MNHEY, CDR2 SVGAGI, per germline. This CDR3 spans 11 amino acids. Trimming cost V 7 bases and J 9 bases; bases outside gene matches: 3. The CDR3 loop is CASTAGGRQYV. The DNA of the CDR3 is TGTGCCAGCACAGCGGGGGGGCGGCAGTACGTC.

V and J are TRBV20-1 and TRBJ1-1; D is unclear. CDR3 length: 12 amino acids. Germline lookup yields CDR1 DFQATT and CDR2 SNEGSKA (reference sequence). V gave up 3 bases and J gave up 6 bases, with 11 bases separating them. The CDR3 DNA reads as TGCAGTGCTAGTAGGGAAAGCTCTGAAGCTTTCTTT. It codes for CSASRESSEAFF.

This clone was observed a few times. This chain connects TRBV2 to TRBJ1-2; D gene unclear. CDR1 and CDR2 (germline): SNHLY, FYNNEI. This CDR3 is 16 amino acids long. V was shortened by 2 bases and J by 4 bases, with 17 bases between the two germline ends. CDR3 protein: CASSEYGSAGTYGYTF. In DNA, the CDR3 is TGTGCCAGCAGTGAATATGGATCTGCGGGAACCTATGGCTACACCTTC.

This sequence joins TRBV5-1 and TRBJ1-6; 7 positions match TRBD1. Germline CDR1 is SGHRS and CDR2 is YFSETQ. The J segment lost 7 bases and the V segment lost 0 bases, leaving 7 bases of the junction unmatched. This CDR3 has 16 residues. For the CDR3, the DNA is TGCGCCAGCAGCTTGGTCCCCGGGACAGAGAATTCACCCCTCCACTTT. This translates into CASSLVPGTENSPLHF.

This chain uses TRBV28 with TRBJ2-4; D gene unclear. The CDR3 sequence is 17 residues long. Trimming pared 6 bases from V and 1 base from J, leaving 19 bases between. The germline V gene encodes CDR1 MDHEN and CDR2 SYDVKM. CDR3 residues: CASSLRSSWAAKNIQYF. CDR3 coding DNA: TGTGCCAGCAGCCTCCGGAGTAGCTGGGCGGCCAAAAACATTCAGTACTTC.

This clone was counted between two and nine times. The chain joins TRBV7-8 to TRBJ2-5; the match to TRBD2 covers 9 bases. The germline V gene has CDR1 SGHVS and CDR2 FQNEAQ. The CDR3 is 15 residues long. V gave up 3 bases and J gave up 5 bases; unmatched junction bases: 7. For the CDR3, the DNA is TGTGCCAGCAGCTTTAGCGGGGGTGGAGGGGAGACCCAGTACTTC. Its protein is CASSFSGGGGETQYF.

Here the CDR3 reads CASSEGFGRTNYGYTF. The DNA of the CDR3 is TGTGCCAGCAGTGAAGGTTTTGGCAGAACTAACTATGGCTACACCTTC. The chain carries TRBV6-4 and TRBJ1-2; D gene ambiguous. The CDR3 runs to 16 residues. V lost 3 bases to trimming and J lost 0 bases, with 14 bases between them. The germline V gene has CDR1 MRHNA and CDR2 SNTAGT.

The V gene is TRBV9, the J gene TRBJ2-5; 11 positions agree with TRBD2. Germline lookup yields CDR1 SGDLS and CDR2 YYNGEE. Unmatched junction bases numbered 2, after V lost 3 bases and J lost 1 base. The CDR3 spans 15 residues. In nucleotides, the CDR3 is TGTGCCAGCAGCGGACTAGCGGGGATCCAAGAGACCCAGTACTTC. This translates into CASSGLAGIQETQYF.

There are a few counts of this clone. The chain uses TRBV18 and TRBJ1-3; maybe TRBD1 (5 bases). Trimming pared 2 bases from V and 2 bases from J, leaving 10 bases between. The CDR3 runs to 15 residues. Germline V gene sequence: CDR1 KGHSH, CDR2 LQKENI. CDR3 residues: CASSPGRVAGNTIYF. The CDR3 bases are TGTGCCAGCTCACCAGGCAGGGTCGCTGGAAACACCATATATTTT.

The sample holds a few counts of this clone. This CDR3 reads CASTRGENYGYTF. The CDR3 nucleotides are TGTGCCAGCACCCGTGGGGAAAACTATGGCTACACCTTC. The chain recombines TRBV28 with TRBJ1-2; D unclear. The V and J ends lost 7 bases and 2 bases respectively, with 11 bases between them. The V gene's germline CDR1 is MDHEN and CDR2 SYDVKM. CDR3 length equals 13 residues.

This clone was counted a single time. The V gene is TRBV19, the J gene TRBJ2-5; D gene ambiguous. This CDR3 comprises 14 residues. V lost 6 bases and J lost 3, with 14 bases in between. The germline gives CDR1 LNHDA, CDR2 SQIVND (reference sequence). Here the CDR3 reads CASRGELWEETQYF. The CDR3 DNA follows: TGTGCCAGTAGGGGCGAGTTATGGGAAGAGACCCAGTACTTC.

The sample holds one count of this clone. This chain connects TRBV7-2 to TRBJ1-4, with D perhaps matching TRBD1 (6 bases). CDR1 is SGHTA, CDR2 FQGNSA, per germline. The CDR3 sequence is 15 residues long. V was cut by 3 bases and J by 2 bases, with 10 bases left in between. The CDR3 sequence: CASSFTGLTNEKLFF. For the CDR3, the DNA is TGTGCCAGCAGCTTCACAGGGCTGACTAATGAAAAACTGTTTTTT.

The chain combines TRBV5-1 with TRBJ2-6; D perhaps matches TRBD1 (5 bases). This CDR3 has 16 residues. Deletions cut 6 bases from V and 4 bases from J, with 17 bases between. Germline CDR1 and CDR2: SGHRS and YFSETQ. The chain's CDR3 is CASTPTVLDGANVLTF. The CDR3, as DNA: TGCGCCAGCACCCCGACAGTCCTCGACGGGGCCAACGTCCTGACTTTC.

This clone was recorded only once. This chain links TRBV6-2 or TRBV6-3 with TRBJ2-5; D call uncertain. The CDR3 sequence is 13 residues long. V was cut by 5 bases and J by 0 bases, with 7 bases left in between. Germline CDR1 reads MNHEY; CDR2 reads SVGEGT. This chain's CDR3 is CASSLLYQETQYF. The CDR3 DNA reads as TGTGCCAGCAGTCTTTTGTACCAAGAGACCCAGTACTTC.

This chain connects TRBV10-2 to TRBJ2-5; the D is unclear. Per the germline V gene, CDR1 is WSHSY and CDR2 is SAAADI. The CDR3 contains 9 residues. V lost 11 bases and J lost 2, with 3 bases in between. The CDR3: CACQETQYF. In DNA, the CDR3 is TGCGCCTGTCAAGAGACCCAGTACTTC.

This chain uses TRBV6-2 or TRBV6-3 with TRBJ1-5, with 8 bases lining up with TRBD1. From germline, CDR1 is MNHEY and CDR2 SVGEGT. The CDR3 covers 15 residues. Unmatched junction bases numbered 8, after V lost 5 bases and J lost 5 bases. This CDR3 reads CASSPGQGGHQPQHF. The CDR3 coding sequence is TGTGCCAGCAGTCCCGGACAGGGAGGGCATCAGCCCCAGCATTTT.

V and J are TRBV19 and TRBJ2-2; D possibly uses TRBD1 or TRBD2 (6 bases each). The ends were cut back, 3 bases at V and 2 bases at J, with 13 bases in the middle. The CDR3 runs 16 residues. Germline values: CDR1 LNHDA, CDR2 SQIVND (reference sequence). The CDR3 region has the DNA TGTGCCAGTAGTATTACGGGGGCGGGCAACACCGGGGAGCTGTTTTTT. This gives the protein CASSITGAGNTGELFF. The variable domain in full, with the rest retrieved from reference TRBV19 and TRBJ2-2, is DGGITQSPKYLFRKEGQNVTLSCEQNLNHDAMYWYRQDPGQGLRLIYYSQIVNDFQKGDIAEGYSVSREKKESFPLTVTSAQKNPTAFYLCASSITGAGNTGELFFGEGSRLTVL.

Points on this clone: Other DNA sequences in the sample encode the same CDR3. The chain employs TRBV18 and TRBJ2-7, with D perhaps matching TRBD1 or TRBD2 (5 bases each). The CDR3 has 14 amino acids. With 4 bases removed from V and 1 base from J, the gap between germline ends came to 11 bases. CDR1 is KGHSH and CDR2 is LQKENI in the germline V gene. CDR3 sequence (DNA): TGTGCCAGCTCACTCGGGACGGGGTCCTACGAGCAGTACGTC. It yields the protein CASSLGTGSYEQYV.

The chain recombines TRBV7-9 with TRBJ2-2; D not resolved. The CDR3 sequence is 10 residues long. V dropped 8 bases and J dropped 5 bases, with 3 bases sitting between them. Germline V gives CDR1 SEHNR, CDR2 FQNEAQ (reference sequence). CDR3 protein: CASGTGELFF. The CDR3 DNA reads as TGTGCCAGCGGAACCGGGGAGCTGTTTTTT. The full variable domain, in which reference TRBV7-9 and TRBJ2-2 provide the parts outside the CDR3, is DTGVSQNPRHKITKRGQNVTFRCDPISEHNRLYWYRQTLGQGPEFLTYFQNEAQLEKSRLLSDRFSAERPKGSFSTLEIQRTEQGDSAMYLCASGTGELFFGEGSRLTVL.

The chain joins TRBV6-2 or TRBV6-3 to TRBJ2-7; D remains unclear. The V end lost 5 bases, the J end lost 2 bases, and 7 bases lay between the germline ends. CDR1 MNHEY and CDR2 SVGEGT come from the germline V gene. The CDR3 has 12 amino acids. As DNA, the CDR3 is TGTGCCAGCAGTCAAGGGACCTACGAGCAGTACGTC. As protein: CASSQGTYEQYV.

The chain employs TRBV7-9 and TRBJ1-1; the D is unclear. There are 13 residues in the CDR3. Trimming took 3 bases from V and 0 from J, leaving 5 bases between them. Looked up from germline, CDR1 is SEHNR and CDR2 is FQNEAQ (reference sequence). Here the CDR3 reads CASSFGMNTEAFF. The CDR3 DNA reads TGTGCCAGCAGCTTTGGAATGAACACTGAAGCTTTCTTT.